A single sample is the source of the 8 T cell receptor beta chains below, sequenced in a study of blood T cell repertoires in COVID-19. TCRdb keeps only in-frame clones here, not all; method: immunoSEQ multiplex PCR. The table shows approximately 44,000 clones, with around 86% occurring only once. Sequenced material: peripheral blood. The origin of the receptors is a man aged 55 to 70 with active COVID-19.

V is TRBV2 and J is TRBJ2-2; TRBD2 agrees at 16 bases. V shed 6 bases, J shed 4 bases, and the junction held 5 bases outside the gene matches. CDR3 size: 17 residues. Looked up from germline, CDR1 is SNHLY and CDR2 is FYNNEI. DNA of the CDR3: TGTGCCAGCAGCGCGGGACTAGCGGGAGGGAGCACCGGGGAGCTGTTTTTT. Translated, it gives CASSAGLAGGSTGELFF.

The DNA of the CDR3 is TGTGCCAGCTCACCACCGGGGGCCAACACAGATACGCAGTATTTT. Translating gives CASSPPGANTDTQYF. The chain uses TRBV18 and TRBJ2-3; a possible D gene is TRBD1 (6 bases). Germline values: CDR1 KGHSH, CDR2 LQKENI. V was trimmed by 0 bases and J by 2 bases, leaving 9 bases between them. This CDR3 has 15 residues.

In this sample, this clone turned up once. In nucleotides, the CDR3 is TGTGCCAGTAGTATTGGTGGGGAGATTCCCCTTGGCTACACCTTC. It yields the protein CASSIGGEIPLGYTF. V and J are TRBV19 and TRBJ1-2, with D unclear. Trimming shortened V by 3 bases and J by 7 bases, and 18 bases separated the two germline ends. Germline V gene lookup returns CDR1 LNHDA and CDR2 SQIVND (reference sequence). The CDR3 totals 15 residues.

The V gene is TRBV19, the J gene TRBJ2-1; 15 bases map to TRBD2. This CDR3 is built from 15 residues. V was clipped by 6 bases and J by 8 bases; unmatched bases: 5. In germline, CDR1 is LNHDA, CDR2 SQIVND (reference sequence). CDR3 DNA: TGTGCCAGTAGCTACGGACTAGCGGGAGGGTATGAGCAGTTCTTC. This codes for CASSYGLAGGYEQFF.

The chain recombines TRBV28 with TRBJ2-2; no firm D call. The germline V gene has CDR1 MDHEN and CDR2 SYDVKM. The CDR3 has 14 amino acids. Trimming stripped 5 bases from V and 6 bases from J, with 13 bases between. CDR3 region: CASSPMSAAGELFF. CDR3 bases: TGTGCCAGCAGTCCTATGTCCGCGGCCGGGGAGCTGTTTTTT.

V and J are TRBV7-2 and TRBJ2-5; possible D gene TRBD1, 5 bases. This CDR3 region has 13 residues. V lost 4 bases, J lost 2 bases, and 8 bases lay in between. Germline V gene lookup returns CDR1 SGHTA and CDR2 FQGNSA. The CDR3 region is CASSSDIQETQYF. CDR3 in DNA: TGTGCCAGCAGCTCGGACATTCAAGAGACCCAGTACTTC.

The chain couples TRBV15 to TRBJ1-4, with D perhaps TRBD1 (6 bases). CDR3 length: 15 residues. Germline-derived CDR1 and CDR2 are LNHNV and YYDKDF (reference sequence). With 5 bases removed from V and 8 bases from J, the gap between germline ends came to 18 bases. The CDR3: CATSLETGIGEKLFF. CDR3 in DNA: TGTGCCACCAGCCTCGAAACAGGGATAGGGGAAAAACTGTTTTTT.

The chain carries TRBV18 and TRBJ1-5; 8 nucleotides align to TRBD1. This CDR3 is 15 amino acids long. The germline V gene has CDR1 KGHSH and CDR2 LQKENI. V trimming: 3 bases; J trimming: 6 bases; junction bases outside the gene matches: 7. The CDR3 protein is CASSPSTGAFQPQHF. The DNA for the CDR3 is TGTGCCAGCTCACCTTCGACAGGGGCCTTTCAGCCCCAGCATTTT. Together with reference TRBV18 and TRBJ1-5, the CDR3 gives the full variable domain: NAGVMQNPRHLVRRRGQEARLRCSPMKGHSHVYWYRQLPEEGLKFMVYLQKENIIDESGMPKERFSAEFPKEGPSILRIQQVVRGDSAAYFCASSPSTGAFQPQHFGDGTRLSIL.